This T cell receptor (beta chain) is drawn from a study of beta chain features in type 1 diabetes. Study-level background: All samples yielded roughly 100 million examined sorted cells. Overall study results and limits: Comparison showed that naive, central memory and Treg TCRB repertoires appeared more similar among patients than among healthy donors. PCR might show a preference for shorter templates, equally across patients and controls. Over-representation of high TCR-expressing cells was a possible consequence of cDNA sequencing.

Germline V CDR1 and CDR2: LGHNA, YSLEER. After removal of 2 bases from V and 5 bases from J, the junction contained 18 bases not matched to a gene. CDR3 length equals 20 residues. In regard to this clone: Its antigen is not identified.

Expressed TCRB transcripts were sequenced because the isolated RNA had all been reverse transcribed beforehand. The protocol was immunoSEQ multiplex PCR, while the TCRdb copy is restricted to in-frame clones and leaves out a portion. Of 900,000 or so clones detected, 15% to 20% appear once; the ten largest clones hold 0.023%. Sequencing input: naive CD4+ T cells from blood. The chain links TRBV4-3 to TRBJ2-7; 13 bases fit TRBD2. The clonotype was recovered from a woman between 18 and 30 years old in good health. Written as DNA, the CDR3 is TGCGCCAGCAGCCAACTCCCTATTACTAGCGGGAGGGCCGACTGGGACGAGCAGTACTTC. Translated, it gives CASSQLPITSGRADWDEQYF.